The clone carrying this T cell receptor (beta chain) has only a few counts. This sample stems from a study of T-cell reconstitution after alpha-beta-depleted transplantation in children. Germline CDR1 reads LGHDT; CDR2 reads YNNKEL (reference sequence). Trimming removed 3 bases at V and 5 bases at J, with 10 bases between. The CDR3 runs 13 residues. Preparation of the TCRbeta library used unique molecular identifiers. Each CDR3 protein gets one entry after TCRdb re-called the PCR reads with MiXCR. The sample yields about 360,000 distinct CDR3 sequences, 13% seen once. The sequence was collected from a human donor who donated a stem cell graft to a child with Fanconi anemia. Sample: PBMCs, taken from the stem cell graft. The rearrangement uses TRBV3-1 and TRBJ1-1; possible D gene TRBD1, 5 bases. The CDR3 region is CASSQQGWTEAFF. The CDR3 bases are TGTGCCAGCAGCCAGCAGGGTTGGACTGAAGCTTTCTTT.